The 17 T cell receptor beta chains in this list originate from one sample, sequenced in a study of blood T cells in healthy people across ages. Then a second PCR, running roughly 7 to 11 cycles, was carried out with a sample-barcoded 5' primer and a J-beta primer mix. TCRdb independently ran MiXCR on the 5' RACE reads; one entry per CDR3 protein. The sample yields about 720,000 distinct CDR3 sequences, 22% seen once. The specimen was blood. The receptors stem from a man aged 65 to 79 in good health.

This clonotype was counted at least ten times. The gene calls are TRBV27 and TRBJ1-2; perhaps TRBD1 as D (6 bases). Trimming removed 6 bases from V and 0 bases from J, with 11 bases in between. Germline loops: CDR1 MNHEY, CDR2 SMNVEV (reference sequence). The CDR3 consists of 14 residues. DNA of the CDR3: TGTGCCAGCAGGACAGGAGGGGCTAACTATGGCTACACCTTC. This codes for CASRTGGANYGYTF.

This clonotype was observed a few times. The gene calls are TRBV2 and TRBJ2-5; 10 bases are a match to TRBD2. Near its end, the DNA agrees better with TRBJ2-1, so the J call may be wrong. Germline V CDR1 and CDR2: SNHLY, FYNNEI. The CDR3 is made up of 14 amino acids. The CDR3 DNA follows: TGTGCCAGCAGGAGCGGGGGGGATGACAATGAGCAGTTCTTC. Its protein is CASRSGGDDNEQFF.

This clonotype was picked up a small number of times. The V call is TRBV29-1, the J call TRBJ2-7; a possible D gene is TRBD2 (7 bases). Between the trimmed V and J ends, which lost 5 bases and 1 base, there was a span of 18 bases. The CDR3 sequence is 15 residues long. Germline loops: CDR1 SQVTM, CDR2 ANQGSEA. The CDR3 DNA reads TGCAGCGTTCCCCGGGGGGCAGGGTCTTCCTACGAGCAGTACTTC. Its translation is CSVPRGAGSSYEQYF.

This clonotype was detected many times. The rearrangement links TRBV28 to TRBJ2-7, with a tentative D call TRBD2 (6 bases). This CDR3 has 16 amino acids. With 3 bases removed from V and 3 bases from J, the gap between germline ends came to 18 bases. Germline loops: CDR1 MDHEN, CDR2 SYDVKM. CDR3 DNA sequence: TGTGCCAGCAGTTTTACACTGCGGGACCTGCTCTACGAGCAGTACTTC. It yields the protein CASSFTLRDLLYEQYF. The full variable domain, completed using reference TRBV28 and TRBJ2-7, is DVKVTQSSRYLVKRTGEKVFLECVQDMDHENMFWYRQDPGLGLRLIYFSYDVKMKEKGDIPEGYSVSREKKERFSLILESASTNQTSMYLCASSFTLRDLLYEQYFGPGTRLTVT.

The sample holds a few counts of this clonotype. The CDR3 region has the DNA TGTGCCAGCAGCCAACCCAGGGGGTTCGACAATGAGCAGTTCTTC. Amino acids: CASSQPRGFDNEQFF. This rearrangement joins TRBV3-1 to TRBJ2-1, with TRBD1 matching over 7 bases. With V trimmed by 2 bases and J by 5 bases, 6 bases remained unmatched. Germline V gene sequence: CDR1 LGHDT, CDR2 YNNKEL (reference sequence). The CDR3 is made up of 15 amino acids.

J is TRBJ2-1 and V is TRBV7-9, with D hard to call. The CDR3 sequence is 12 residues long. Germline CDR1 SEHNR, CDR2 FQNEAQ (reference sequence). Trimming cost V 5 bases and J 5 bases, with 7 bases left between them. For the CDR3, the DNA is TGTGCCAGCAGCCGTCGTGACAATGAGCAGTTCTTC. Protein product: CASSRRDNEQFF.

Note on this clonotype: This may be a read error: a much more frequent sequence differs by one nucleotide. V usage is TRBV30 and J usage is TRBJ1-2, with D perhaps TRBD1 (6 bases). This CDR3 contains 13 residues. Germline loops: CDR1 GTSNPN, CDR2 SVGIG (reference sequence). The CDR3 here is CASSGGLGYDYTF. The DNA for the CDR3 is TGTGCCTCCTCTGGGGGGCTTGGGTATGACTACACCTTC.

In this sample, this clonotype turned up a few times. V gene TRBV3-1 combines with J gene TRBJ1-2; maybe TRBD1 (5 bases). Germline V gives CDR1 LGHDT, CDR2 YNNKEL (reference sequence). This CDR3 is built from 15 residues. Deletions cut 1 base from V and 4 bases from J, with 13 bases between. The CDR3 reads CASSQVWRGVYGYTF. The CDR3 nucleotides read TGTGCCAGCAGCCAAGTTTGGAGGGGTGTCTATGGCTACACCTTC.

This chain joins TRBV7-9 and TRBJ1-2; tentatively, D is TRBD1 (5 bases). CDR1 SEHNR and CDR2 FQNEAQ come from the germline V gene (reference sequence). The CDR3 sequence is 13 residues long. V was trimmed by 5 bases and J by 12 bases, leaving 19 bases between them. CDR3 DNA: TGTGCCAGCAGCCCCGGGACCGCCCGGAGAGACACCTTC. This sequence encodes CASSPGTARRDTF.

The V gene is TRBV12-3 or TRBV12-4, the J gene TRBJ2-2, with unresolved D. The CDR3 is 12 amino acids. Trimming removed 7 bases from V and 0 bases from J, with 3 bases in between. CDR3 in DNA: TGTGCCAGCACCGCGAACACCGGGGAGCTGTTTTTT. Translating it yields CASTANTGELFF.

This clonotype was picked up a small number of times. The chain links TRBV27 to TRBJ2-7; D is possibly TRBD2 (6 bases). The last part of the DNA fits TRBJ2-1 better; the J call may be wrong. The V gene's germline CDR1 is MNHEY and CDR2 SMNVEV (reference sequence). The length of the CDR3 is 14 residues. The CDR3 sequence is CASSLLLGGNEQFF. The CDR3 bases are TGTGCCAGCAGTTTGTTGTTGGGAGGCAATGAGCAGTTCTTC.

In the case of this clonotype: A junction end diverges from the germline sequence, so it may reflect a read error. This sequence joins TRBV6-5 and TRBJ2-3, with D hard to call. This CDR3 contains 16 residues. Germline V CDR1 and CDR2: MNHEY, SVGAGI. The DNA of the CDR3 is TGTGCCAGCAGTTACGAAGGGCGTGCCAGCACACATACGCAGTATTTT. As protein: CASSYEGRASTHTQYF.

The rearrangement links TRBV18 to TRBJ2-3; TRBD2 agrees at 10 bases. Per germline, CDR1 KGHSH and CDR2 LQKENI. This CDR3 is built from 17 residues. Trimming took 4 bases from V and 1 from J; bases not matched to a gene: 8. CDR3 sequence: CASSLRTSGLGTDTQYF. DNA of the CDR3: TGTGCCAGCTCACTAAGGACTAGCGGATTGGGCACAGATACGCAGTATTTT.

The chain joins TRBV11-3 to TRBJ2-1; no definite D call. With 1 base removed from V and 11 bases from J, the gap between germline ends came to 6 bases. This CDR3 region has 11 residues. The V gene's germline CDR1 is SGHNT and CDR2 YENEEA. CDR3 nucleotides: TGTGCCAGCAGCTTAGGAAGGAAGCAGTTCTTC. Amino acids: CASSLGRKQFF.

This clonotype was recorded at least ten times. The rearrangement joins TRBV11-3 to TRBJ2-1; D remains ambiguous. V lost 0 bases and J 7 bases, leaving 10 bases between the germline ends. The germline V gene has CDR1 SGHNT and CDR2 YENEEA. The CDR3 spans 14 residues. The CDR3 coding sequence is TGTGCCAGCAGCTTAGAGGGCTACACAAATGAGCAGTTCTTC. The encoded protein is CASSLEGYTNEQFF.

The rearrangement links TRBV4-1 to TRBJ1-3; a possible D gene is TRBD1 (5 bases). Germline lookup yields CDR1 MGHRA and CDR2 YSYEKL. The CDR3 spans 15 residues. Trimming stripped 1 base from V and 4 bases from J, with 11 bases between. The CDR3 bases are TGCGCCAGCAGCCAAGGTGAGGGACTCGGAAACACCATATATTTT. Encoded protein: CASSQGEGLGNTIYF.

This chain uses TRBV10-1 with TRBJ1-2; maybe TRBD1 (5 bases). This CDR3 is built from 13 residues. V lost 6 bases, J lost 4 bases, and 12 bases lay in between. Germline CDR1 is WNHNN and CDR2 is SYGVQD (reference sequence). CDR3 protein: CASSASGTYGYTF. CDR3 DNA: TGCGCCAGCAGCGCTTCAGGGACCTATGGCTACACCTTC.